Detailed here is one T cell receptor beta chain. In the authors' workflow: The assay estimated nucleated cells by amplifying reference gene primers. Clones were read by immunoSEQ multiplex PCR, and TCRdb kept only the in-frame ones, dropping some. Clonal size and the V and J genes are those of that table, whereas D and trimming came from the DNA. The repertoire holds some 160,000 clones, about 90% seen once, with about 2.6% in the top ten. The data are from a study of blood T cell repertoires in COVID-19. Overall study: COVID-19 samples collected from the United States, Italy and Spain covered acute and convalescent phases. T cells, B-cell-depleted T cells, or PBMCs provided the cDNA or gDNA that served as material.

CDR3 length equals 15 residues. With 0 bases removed from V and 4 bases from J, the gap between germline ends came to 11 bases. Germline CDR1 reads SGHRS; CDR2 reads YFSETQ. The clonotype was recovered from a man in his 60s with acute or convalescent COVID-19. The sequenced material came from peripheral blood. This chain joins TRBV5-1 and TRBJ2-1; no clear D. The CDR3 reads CASSLAQGDYNEQFF. Written as DNA, the CDR3 is TGCGCCAGCAGCTTGGCACAAGGAGATTACAATGAGCAGTTCTTC.